One T cell receptor (beta chain) is described in this entry. Its antigen is unknown. The data were taken from a study of cytomegalovirus exposure and HLA in healthy donors. Primers: 60 Vbeta forward and 13 Jbeta reverse. Generated by immunoSEQ multiplex PCR, the TCRdb table keeps only in-frame clones and is missing some. This sample carries over 95,000 clones, about 80% of them seen once, and the ten largest clones take about 2%. Points from the study as a whole: The authors later linked a missense DCLRE1C variant to TCR beta V- and J-gene trimming. In a later analysis, an Asian-associated ancestry cluster reportedly showed fewer N-insertions than the approximately 660-donor mean.

V gave up 5 bases and J gave up 0 bases, with 13 bases separating them. The CDR3 is made up of 16 amino acids. Per germline, CDR1 LNHDA and CDR2 SQIVND (reference sequence). The chain uses TRBV19 and TRBJ2-2; weak D call: TRBD1 (5 bases). This receptor was obtained from a human donor in good health. The sample comprised PBMCs. This CDR3 reads CASSLRTQANTGELFF. As DNA, the CDR3 is TGTGCCAGTAGTTTAAGGACACAGGCGAACACCGGGGAGCTGTTTTTT. Using reference TRBV19 and TRBJ2-2 for the parts outside the CDR3, the full variable domain is DGGITQSPKYLFRKEGQNVTLSCEQNLNHDAMYWYRQDPGQGLRLIYYSQIVNDFQKGDIAEGYSVSREKKESFPLTVTSAQKNPTAFYLCASSLRTQANTGELFFGEGSRLTVL.